These 10 T cell receptor beta chains were sequenced from one sample in a study of T cell responses to AZD1222 COVID-19 vaccine. Libraries were prepared by immunoSEQ multiplex PCR; TCRdb keeps only in-frame clonotypes and omits some of them. The sample includes 150,000 to 200,000 clones, 92% of them seen just once. Sequences were derived from peripheral blood, sampled on day 0 of AZD1222 vaccination. The receptor source for this set is an adult in good health.

This clone came up a few times. The rearrangement uses TRBV18 and TRBJ1-5; D is perhaps TRBD1 (6 bases). Germline lookup yields CDR1 KGHSH and CDR2 LQKENI. Trimming removed 5 bases from V and 5 bases from J, with 10 bases in between. This CDR3 is built from 13 residues. The CDR3 loop is CASSTQGDQPQHF. In DNA form, the CDR3 reads TGTGCCAGCTCAACACAGGGTGATCAGCCCCAGCATTTT.

The CDR3, as DNA: TGTGCCAGCAGCCTCAGGGGGCTGACTAATGAAAAACTGTTTTTT. Translation: CASSLRGLTNEKLFF. This sequence joins TRBV7-2 and TRBJ1-4, with 8 bases matching TRBD1. Looked up from germline, CDR1 is SGHTA and CDR2 is FQGNSA. V lost 5 bases, J lost 2 bases, and 4 bases stayed unmatched. The CDR3 has 15 amino acids.

The genes are TRBV29-1 and TRBJ1-2, with D perhaps TRBD1 (5 bases). The CDR3 covers 13 residues. CDR1 is SQVTM and CDR2 is ANQGSEA in the germline V gene. V shed 4 bases and J shed 7 bases, with 16 bases lying between them. CDR3 sequence (DNA): TGCAGCGTTGTCCCCCCAGGGAAGCCTGGCTACACCTTC. Its protein is CSVVPPGKPGYTF.

This clone is a singleton in its sample. This chain connects TRBV6-5 to TRBJ1-1; no reliable D call. Germline V gene sequence: CDR1 MNHEY, CDR2 SVGAGI. Trimming pared 5 bases from V and 3 bases from J, leaving 7 bases between. The length of the CDR3 is 12 residues. The CDR3: CASSQAYTEAFF. Here the CDR3 DNA reads TGTGCCAGCAGTCAGGCGTACACTGAAGCTTTCTTT.

There are a few counts of this clone. The chain employs TRBV28 and TRBJ1-3; TRBD1 is a possible D gene (5 bases). There are 17 residues in the CDR3. The V end lost 7 bases, the J end lost 0 bases, and 19 bases lay between the germline ends. Germline V gene sequence: CDR1 MDHEN, CDR2 SYDVKM. The CDR3 spells CASKSRLGGNSGNTIYF. For the CDR3, the DNA is TGTGCCAGCAAGAGCAGACTCGGGGGAAACTCTGGAAACACCATATATTTT.

This chain joins TRBV29-1 and TRBJ1-2; D is perhaps TRBD1 (6 bases). The CDR3 is 14 residues long. CDR1 is SQVTM, CDR2 ANQGSEA, per germline. The V and J ends lost 3 bases and 4 bases respectively, with 15 bases between them. The CDR3 here is CSVDEDSEPYGYTF. The CDR3 DNA sequence: TGCAGCGTTGATGAGGACAGCGAGCCCTATGGCTACACCTTC.

V is TRBV5-4 and J is TRBJ2-3; 8 nucleotides match TRBD1. J gave up 5 bases and V 4 bases, and 12 bases lay outside the gene matches. CDR1 is SGHNT, CDR2 YYREEE, per germline (reference sequence). This CDR3 region has 16 residues. The CDR3 nucleotides are TGTGCCAGCAGCATCCAGCAGGGGGCGGTAGGAGATACGCAGTATTTT. Translation gives CASSIQQGAVGDTQYF. Full variable domain (missing parts from reference TRBV5-4 and TRBJ2-3): ETGVTQSPTHLIKTRGQQVTLRCSSQSGHNTVSWYQQALGQGPQFIFQYYREEENGRGNFPPRFSGLQFPNYSSELNVNALELDDSALYLCASSIQQGAVGDTQYFGPGTRLTVL.

The chain couples TRBV3-1 (or the pseudogene TRBV3-2) to TRBJ1-1, with 9 nucleotides matching TRBD1. The CDR3 is made up of 16 amino acids. From germline, CDR1 is LGHDT and CDR2 YNNKEL (reference sequence). Unmatched junction bases numbered 7, after V lost 1 base and J lost 4 bases. CDR3 amino acids: CASSQVSGQGGTEAFF. CDR3 nucleotide sequence: TGTGCCAGCAGCCAAGTCTCGGGACAGGGCGGCACTGAAGCTTTCTTT.

The genes are TRBV27 and TRBJ1-2, with D possibly TRBD1 on 5 matching bases. V lost 4 bases and J lost 5, with 8 bases in between. CDR3 size: 12 residues. Germline CDR1 MNHEY, CDR2 SMNVEV (reference sequence). The DNA of the CDR3 is TGTGCCAGCAGTTCAGGGCTTTATGGCTACACCTTC. It yields the protein CASSSGLYGYTF.

V usage is TRBV5-1 and J usage is TRBJ2-1; 11 positions agree with TRBD2. In germline, CDR1 is SGHRS, CDR2 YFSETQ. This CDR3 comprises 15 residues. J was trimmed by 5 bases and V by 2 bases; bases with no gene match: 3. CDR3 DNA: TGCGCCAGCAGCTTTTTAGCGGGAGGGAACAATGAGCAGTTCTTC. This translates into CASSFLAGGNNEQFF.